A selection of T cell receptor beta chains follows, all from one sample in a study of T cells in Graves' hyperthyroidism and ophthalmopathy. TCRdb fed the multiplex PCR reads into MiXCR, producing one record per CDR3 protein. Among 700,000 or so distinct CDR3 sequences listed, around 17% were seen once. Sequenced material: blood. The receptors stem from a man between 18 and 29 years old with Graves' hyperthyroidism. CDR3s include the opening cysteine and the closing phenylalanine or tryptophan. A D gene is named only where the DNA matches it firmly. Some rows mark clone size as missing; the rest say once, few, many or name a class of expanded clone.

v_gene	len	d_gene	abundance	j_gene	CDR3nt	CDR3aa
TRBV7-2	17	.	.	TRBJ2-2	TGTGCCAGCAGCTTAACCCCATTAGCGTTGAACACCGGGGAGCTGTTTTTT	CASSLTPLALNTGELFF
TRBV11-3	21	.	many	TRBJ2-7	TGTGCCAGCAGCTTAGAGGCTAGCTTTCAGCATACGTTTGGCGGATATTACGAGCAGTACTTC	CASSLEASFQHTFGGYYEQYF
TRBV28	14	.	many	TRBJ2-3	TGTGCCAGCAGTAGAAGGACGGGCACAGATACGCAGTATTTT	CASSRRTGTDTQYF
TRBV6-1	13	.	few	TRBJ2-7	TGTGCCAGCAGAACAGGACAGAACTACGAGCAGTACTTC	CASRTGQNYEQYF
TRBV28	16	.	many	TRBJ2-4	TGTGCCAGCAGTTTAGAGGGGAGCGGAGCCAAAAACATTCAGTACTTC	CASSLEGSGAKNIQYF
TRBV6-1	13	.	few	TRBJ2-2	TGTGCCAGCACCAGGGGTAACACCGGGGAGCTGTTTTTT	CASTRGNTGELFF
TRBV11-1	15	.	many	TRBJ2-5	TGTGCCAGCAGCTTTTCCTCGGTAACAGGGGAGACCCAGTACTTC	CASSFSSVTGETQYF
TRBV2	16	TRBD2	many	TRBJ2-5	TGTGCCAGCAGGGGAACTAGCGGGAGGGACCTTCGGACCCAGTACTTC	CASRGTSGRDLRTQYF
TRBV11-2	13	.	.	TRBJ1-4	TGTGCCAGCAGCTTATATCTTAATGAAAAACTGTTTTTT	CASSLYLNEKLFF
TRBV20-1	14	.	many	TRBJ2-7	TGCAGTGCTAGGCCGACCGGACAGTCCTACGAGCAGTACTTC	CSARPTGQSYEQYF
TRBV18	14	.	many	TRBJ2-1	TGTGCCAGCTCAGACGGGCCCTCCTGGGATGAGCAGTTCTTC	CASSDGPSWDEQFF
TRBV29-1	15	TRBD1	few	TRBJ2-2	TGCAGCGTTGAAAGGAGACAGGGTAAAACCGGGGAGCTGTTTTTT	CSVERRQGKTGELFF
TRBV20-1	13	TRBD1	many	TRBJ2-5	TGCAGTGCTCTACAGGGGATACGGGAGACCCAGTACTTC	CSALQGIRETQYF
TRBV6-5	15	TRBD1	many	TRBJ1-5	TGTGCCAGCAGTTACTCCGACAGGGAGGGTCAGCCCCAGCATTTT	CASSYSDREGQPQHF
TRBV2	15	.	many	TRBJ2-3	TGTGCCAGCAGTGAGCTAGCGCGAGCTACAGATACGCAGTATTTT	CASSELARATDTQYF
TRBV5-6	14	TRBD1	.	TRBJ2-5	TGTGCCAGCAGGGTCCGGACAGGGGAAGAGACCCAGTACTTC	CASRVRTGEETQYF
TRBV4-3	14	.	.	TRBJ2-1	TGCGCCAGCAGCCAAGATCTTAGGGACAATGAGCAGTTCTTC	CASSQDLRDNEQFF
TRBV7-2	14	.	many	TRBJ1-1	TGTGCCAGCAGCTTAGGTGCCAGTAACACTGAAGCTTTCTTT	CASSLGASNTEAFF
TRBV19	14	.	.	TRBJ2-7	TGTGCCAGTAGCGCCCAGTTAGACGACTACGAGCAGTACTTC	CASSAQLDDYEQYF
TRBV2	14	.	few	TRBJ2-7	TGTGCCAGCAGGTACGGGATTCAAAGGTACGAGCAGTACTTC	CASRYGIQRYEQYF
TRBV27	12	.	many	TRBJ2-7	TGTGCCAGCAGTTTTCGGGGCCACGAGCAGTACTTC	CASSFRGHEQYF
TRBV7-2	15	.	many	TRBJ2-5	TGTGCCAGCAGCTTATCCCAGACACGCAAAGAGACCCAGTACTTC	CASSLSQTRKETQYF
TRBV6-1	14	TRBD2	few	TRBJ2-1	TGTGCCAGCAGGGAAGCGGGAGGTTGGTATGAGCAGTTCTTC	CASREAGGWYEQFF
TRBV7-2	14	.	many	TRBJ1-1	TGTGCCAGCAGCCATGGACACCTGAACACTGAAGCTTTCTTT	CASSHGHLNTEAFF
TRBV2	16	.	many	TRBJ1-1	TGTGCCAGCGGAGTGACCTACGGAGTAAGGAACACTGAAGCTTTCTTT	CASGVTYGVRNTEAFF
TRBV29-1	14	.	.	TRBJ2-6	TGCAGCGTTGATGGGAAGTCTGGGGCCAACGTCCTGACTTTC	CSVDGKSGANVLTF
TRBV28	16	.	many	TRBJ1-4	TGTGCCAGCAGGGCCGGGTCCGGGGCGACTAATGAAAAACTGTTTTTT	CASRAGSGATNEKLFF
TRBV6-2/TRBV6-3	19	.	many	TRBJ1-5	TGTGCCAGCAGTTACCGGAGACAGACGATCCCTGGGGGCAATCAGCCCCAGCATTTT	CASSYRRQTIPGGNQPQHF
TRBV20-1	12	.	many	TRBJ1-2	TGCAGTGCTAGAGATCAGGACTATGGCTACACCTTC	CSARDQDYGYTF
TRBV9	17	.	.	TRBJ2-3	TGTGCCAGCAGCGTAGATCGGGGAGAGGGGAGCACAGATACGCAGTATTTT	CASSVDRGEGSTDTQYF
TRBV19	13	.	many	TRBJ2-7	TGTGCCAGTAGTATGGCAGGAGGGGCCGAGCAGTACTTC	CASSMAGGAEQYF
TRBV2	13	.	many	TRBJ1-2	TGTGCCAGCAGTGAATACGCTTTCTATGGCTACACCTTC	CASSEYAFYGYTF
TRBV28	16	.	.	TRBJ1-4	TGTGCCAGCACTCTCGCGGGGACGGCAACTAATGAAAAACTGTTTTTT	CASTLAGTATNEKLFF
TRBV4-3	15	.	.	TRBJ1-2	TGCGCCAGCAGCGAAGACAGTACTACTACCTATGGCTACACCTTC	CASSEDSTTTYGYTF
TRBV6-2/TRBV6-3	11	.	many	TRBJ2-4	TGTGCCAGTGGAGCCAAAAACATTCAGTACTTC	CASGAKNIQYF
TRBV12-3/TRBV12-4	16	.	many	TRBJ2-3	TGTGTCAGCAGTGGGGGACTCACAGCAGGGCCAGATACGCAGTATTTT	CVSSGGLTAGPDTQYF